The table lists the clone carrying this TCR beta chain with a few counts. Its specificity is not known. Other DNA sequences within the sample encode an identical CDR3. The sample comes from a study of cytomegalovirus exposure and HLA in healthy donors. Study in general: Of about 400 genotyped donors, around 76% clustered with self-reported Caucasian donors. The study's findings and limits: Roughly uniform depth of sequencing across donors was assumed in presence/absence analyses. Upon later analysis, TCR association rates were observed to vary by HLA locus, being highest for DRB1 and lowest for HLA-C.

The donors, nominally healthy at sampling, likely had unrecorded immune exposures. With 60 Vbeta and 13 Jbeta primers, the PCR was carried out. Using immunoSEQ multiplex PCR, the repertoire was profiled, and TCRdb retains in-frame clones only, with some absent. The top ten hold approximately 4.3% of the sample, which has about 300,000 clones, about nine tenths seen once. Per germline, CDR1 MDHEN and CDR2 SYDVKM. Trimming took 5 bases from V and 4 from J, leaving 11 bases between them. This CDR3 spans 13 amino acids. J is TRBJ1-1 and V is TRBV28; D might be TRBD1 (6 bases). This clonotype was obtained from a middle-aged man in good health and CMV-seropositive. Material: PBMCs. The CDR3 spells CASSVTGLTEAFF. The CDR3 region has the DNA TGTGCCAGCAGTGTTACAGGGCTCACTGAAGCTTTCTTT.